Each of the 5 T cell receptor beta chains below was sequenced from the same sample in a study of cytomegalovirus exposure and HLA in healthy donors. Using immunoSEQ multiplex PCR, the repertoire was profiled, and TCRdb retains in-frame clones only, with some absent. The table records roughly 130,000 clones, almost 90% of them present only once. Source material: PBMCs. These receptors were obtained from a man aged 30-40 years in good health and CMV-seronegative.

This clone was counted between two and nine times. This chain links TRBV29-1 with TRBJ1-2; D remains ambiguous. V was pared by 6 bases and J by 8 bases, with 16 bases between. CDR1 is SQVTM, CDR2 ANQGSEA, per germline. The CDR3 has 12 residues. The CDR3 DNA reads as TGCAGCGTCTCCGGATGGAGGCACGGCTACACCTTC. Translating it yields CSVSGWRHGYTF.

The chain recombines TRBV5-1 with TRBJ2-3; TRBD2 matches at 12 bases. The CDR3 runs to 16 residues. V lost 3 bases to trimming and J lost 2 bases; unmatched junction nucleotides: 4. Germline V gives CDR1 SGHRS, CDR2 YFSETQ. CDR3 bases: TGCGCCAGCAGCTCCGGACTAGCGGGGTACACAGATACGCAGTATTTT. Amino acid sequence: CASSSGLAGYTDTQYF.

The V and J genes are TRBV27 and TRBJ1-1, with 7 bases that match TRBD1. CDR1 is MNHEY and CDR2 is SMNVEV in the germline V gene (reference sequence). The CDR3 sequence is 15 residues long. J gave up 0 bases and V 8 bases, and 9 bases lay outside the gene matches. The CDR3 region is CASHSLDRLNTEAFF. Here the CDR3 DNA reads TGTGCCAGCCACTCCTTGGACAGGTTGAACACTGAAGCTTTCTTT.

The chain joins TRBV29-1 to TRBJ1-1, with 8 bases that match TRBD1. The CDR3 spans 13 residues. Germline trimming cut 8 bases from V and 6 bases from J; bases unmatched to any gene: 11. Germline-derived CDR1 and CDR2 are SQVTM and ANQGSEA. The CDR3: CSTGTGVHSEAFF. The DNA for the CDR3 is TGCAGCACGGGGACAGGAGTTCACTCTGAAGCTTTCTTT.

The rearrangement uses TRBV9 and TRBJ2-3, with D perhaps TRBD2 (6 bases). The CDR3 totals 15 residues. V was shortened by 4 bases and J by 1 base, with 13 bases between the two germline ends. Germline V gene lookup returns CDR1 SGDLS and CDR2 YYNGEE. The CDR3: CASSWGGLGTDTQYF. CDR3 bases: TGTGCCAGCAGCTGGGGAGGATTGGGCACAGATACGCAGTATTTT. Full variable domain (remainder filled in from reference TRBV9 and TRBJ2-3): DSGVTQTPKHLITATGQRVTLRCSPRSGDLSVYWYQQSLDQGLQFLIQYYNGEERAKGNILERFSAQQFPDLHSELNLSSLELGDSALYFCASSWGGLGTDTQYFGPGTRLTVL.